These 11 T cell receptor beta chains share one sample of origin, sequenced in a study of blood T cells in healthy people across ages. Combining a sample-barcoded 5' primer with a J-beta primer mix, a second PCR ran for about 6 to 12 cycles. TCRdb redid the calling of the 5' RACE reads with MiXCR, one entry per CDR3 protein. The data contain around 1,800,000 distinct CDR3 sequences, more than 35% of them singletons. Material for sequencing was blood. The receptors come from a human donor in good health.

CDR3 nucleotide sequence: TGCGCCAGCAGCCGAGGCTTCGGGCAGACGGGTTTCGGCTACACCTTC. This encodes CASSRGFGQTGFGYTF. This chain links TRBV4-3 with TRBJ1-2; D remains ambiguous. There are 16 residues in the CDR3. V was pared by 4 bases and J by 8 bases, with 23 bases between. The germline CDR1 and CDR2 sequences are LGHNA and YSLEER.

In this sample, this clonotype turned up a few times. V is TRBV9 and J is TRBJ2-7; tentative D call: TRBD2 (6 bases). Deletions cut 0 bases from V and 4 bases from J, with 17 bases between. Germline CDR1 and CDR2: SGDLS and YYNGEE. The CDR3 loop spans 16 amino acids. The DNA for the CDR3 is TGTGCCAGCAGCGTAGCCCCCGGCGTGGAGGGATACGAGCAGTACTTC. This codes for CASSVAPGVEGYEQYF.

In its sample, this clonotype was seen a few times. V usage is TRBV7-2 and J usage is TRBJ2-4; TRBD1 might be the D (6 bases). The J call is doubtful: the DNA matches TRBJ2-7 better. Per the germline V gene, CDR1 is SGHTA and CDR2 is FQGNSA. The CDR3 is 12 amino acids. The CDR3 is CASSYNRDEQYF. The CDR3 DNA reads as TGTGCCAGCAGCTATAACAGGGACGAGCAGTACTTC.

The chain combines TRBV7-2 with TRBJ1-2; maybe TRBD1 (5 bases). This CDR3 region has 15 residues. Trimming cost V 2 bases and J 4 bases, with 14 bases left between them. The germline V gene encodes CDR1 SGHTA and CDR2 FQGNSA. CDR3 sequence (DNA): TGTGCCAGCAGCTTAACTATGGGACCCAGCTATGGCTACACCTTC. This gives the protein CASSLTMGPSYGYTF.

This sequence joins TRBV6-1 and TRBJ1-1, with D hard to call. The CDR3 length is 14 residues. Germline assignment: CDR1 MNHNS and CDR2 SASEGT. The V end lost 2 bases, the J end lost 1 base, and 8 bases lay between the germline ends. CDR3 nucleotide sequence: TGTGCCAGCAGTGAATTAAACAGGAACACTGAAGCTTTCTTT. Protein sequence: CASSELNRNTEAFF.

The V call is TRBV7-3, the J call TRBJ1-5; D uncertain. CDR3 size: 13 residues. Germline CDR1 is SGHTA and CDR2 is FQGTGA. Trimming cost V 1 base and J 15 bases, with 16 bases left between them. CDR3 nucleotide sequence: TGTGCCAGCAGCTTAAGTCCAGCCCCAACTACGCATTTT. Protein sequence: CASSLSPAPTTHF.

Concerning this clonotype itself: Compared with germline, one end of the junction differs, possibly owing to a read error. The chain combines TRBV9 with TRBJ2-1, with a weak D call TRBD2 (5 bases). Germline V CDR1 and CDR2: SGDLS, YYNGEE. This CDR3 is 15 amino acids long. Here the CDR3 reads CTSSVGLSSYNEQFF. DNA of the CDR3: TGTACCAGCAGCGTAGGACTGAGCTCCTACAATGAGCAGTTCTTC.

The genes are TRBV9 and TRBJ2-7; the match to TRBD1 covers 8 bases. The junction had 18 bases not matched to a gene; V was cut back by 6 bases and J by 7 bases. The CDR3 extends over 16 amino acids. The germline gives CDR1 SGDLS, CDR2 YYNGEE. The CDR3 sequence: CASTPSGQGASGEQYF. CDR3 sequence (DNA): TGTGCCAGCACCCCCTCTGGGCAGGGGGCTTCGGGAGAGCAGTACTTC.

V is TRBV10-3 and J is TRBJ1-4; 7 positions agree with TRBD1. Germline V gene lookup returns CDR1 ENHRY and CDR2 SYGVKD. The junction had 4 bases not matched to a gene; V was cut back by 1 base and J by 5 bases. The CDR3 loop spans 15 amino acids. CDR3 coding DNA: TGTGCCATCAGTGAGTTCGGCAGGGGGAATGAAAAACTGTTTTTT. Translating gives CAISEFGRGNEKLFF.

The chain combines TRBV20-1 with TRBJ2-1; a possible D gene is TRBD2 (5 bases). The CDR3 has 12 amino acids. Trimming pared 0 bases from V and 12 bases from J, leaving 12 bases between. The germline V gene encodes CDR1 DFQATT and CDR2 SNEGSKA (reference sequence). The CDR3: CSARDQVRGQFF. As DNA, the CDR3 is TGCAGTGCTAGAGATCAGGTCCGGGGGCAGTTCTTC.

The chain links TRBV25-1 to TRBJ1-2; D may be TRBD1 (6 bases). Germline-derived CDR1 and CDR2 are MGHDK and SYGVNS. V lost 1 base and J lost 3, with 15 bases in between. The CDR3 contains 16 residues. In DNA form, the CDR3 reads TGTGCCAGCAGTGAATTTCGGGGGGCAAGGGACTATGGCTACACCTTC. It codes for CASSEFRGARDYGYTF.